The 16 T cell receptor beta chains in this list originate from one sample, sequenced in a study of CD8 T cells in ankylosing spondylitis. TCRdb re-called the 5' RACE reads with MiXCR, one entry per CDR3 protein. The repertoire includes under 300,000 distinct CDR3 sequences, about 10% of them detected once, and roughly 6.8% sits in the top ten. The specimen was blood, either unsorted or a sorted T cell fraction (not recorded which). These receptors were taken from a male donor with ankylosing spondylitis or in good health (not recorded which).

This clonotype was detected many times. This chain connects TRBV4-1 to TRBJ2-3; D gene uncertain. The V gene lost 2 bases and the J gene lost 2 bases, with 8 bases spanning the gap. Germline V lookup: CDR1 MGHRA, CDR2 YSYEKL. There are 14 residues in the CDR3. The CDR3 coding sequence is TGCGCCAGCAGCCAATACGACTCCACAGATACGCAGTATTTT. Its translation: CASSQYDSTDTQYF.

For the CDR3, the DNA is TGTGCCAGCTCCGTGACAGGGATGAGCTCCTACGAGCAGTACTTC. Translated: CASSVTGMSSYEQYF. The V call is TRBV18, the J call TRBJ2-7; TRBD1 matches 7 bases. Germline V lookup: CDR1 KGHSH, CDR2 LQKENI. The length of the CDR3 is 15 residues. J was trimmed by 0 bases and V by 6 bases; bases with no gene match: 8.

This rearrangement joins TRBV6-1 to TRBJ2-6; 7 bases are shared with TRBD1. The junction had 8 bases not matched to a gene; V was cut back by 6 bases and J by 0 bases. Germline V CDR1 and CDR2: MNHNS, SASEGT. The CDR3 runs 17 residues. Here the CDR3 reads CASRGFRTGSGANVLTF. In DNA, the CDR3 is TGTGCCAGCAGGGGATTCCGGACAGGCTCTGGGGCCAACGTCCTGACTTTC.

This clonotype was detected many times. The chain couples TRBV20-1 to TRBJ2-3; 11 bases are shared with TRBD2. Germline trimming cut 6 bases from V and 5 bases from J; bases unmatched to any gene: 4. This CDR3 region has 13 residues. The germline V gene encodes CDR1 DFQATT and CDR2 SNEGSKA (reference sequence). For the CDR3, the DNA is TGCAGTGCAACTAGCGGGGGTAGAGATACGCAGTATTTT. Amino acids: CSATSGGRDTQYF.

V usage is TRBV28 and J usage is TRBJ2-7; 7 nucleotides match TRBD2. The V segment lost 4 bases and the J segment 5 bases; nucleotides outside the gene matches: 2. The CDR3 totals 12 residues. Germline loops: CDR1 MDHEN, CDR2 SYDVKM. In DNA, the CDR3 is TGTGCCAGCAGTTCTGGGGGGGACGAGCAGTACTTC. Translating gives CASSSGGDEQYF. The complete variable domain, with remaining parts taken from reference TRBV28 and TRBJ2-7, reads DVKVTQSSRYLVKRTGEKVFLECVQDMDHENMFWYRQDPGLGLRLIYFSYDVKMKEKGDIPEGYSVSREKKERFSLILESASTNQTSMYLCASSSGGDEQYFGPGTRLTVT.

This clonotype was detected many times. This chain connects TRBV29-1 to TRBJ2-3, with D perhaps given as TRBD1 or TRBD2 (5 bases each). The germline V and J ends were trimmed by 4 bases and 5 bases, with 13 bases remaining between them. Germline CDR1 is SQVTM and CDR2 is ANQGSEA. This CDR3 is 13 amino acids long. The CDR3 loop is CSVGLGELDTQYF. The DNA for the CDR3 is TGCAGCGTTGGACTGGGGGAGTTAGATACGCAGTATTTT.

The chain is built from TRBV16 and TRBJ2-5; D is undetermined. Per germline, CDR1 KGHSY and CDR2 FQNENV. CDR3 length equals 13 residues. V was shortened by 2 bases and J by 2 bases, with 6 bases between the two germline ends. DNA for the CDR3: TGTGCCAGCAGCCAAATCCCTCAAGAGACCCAGTACTTC. The encoded protein is CASSQIPQETQYF. The full variable domain, with the rest looked up from reference TRBV16 and TRBJ2-5, is GEEVAQTPKHLVRGEGQKAKLYCAPIKGHSYVFWYQQVLKNEFKFLISFQNENVFDETGMPKERFSAKCLPNSPCSLEIQATKLEDSAVYFCASSQIPQETQYFGPGTRLLVL.

This clonotype was seen only a few times. The chain uses TRBV6-4 and TRBJ2-2; weak D call: TRBD2 (5 bases). Germline CDR1 and CDR2: MRHNA and SNTAGT. The CDR3 consists of 16 residues. V gave up 5 bases and J gave up 6 bases, with 19 bases separating them. The CDR3 DNA reads as TGTGCCAGCAGTCCTGTGAGGGCCGGCTCCCCCGGGGAGCTGTTTTTT. It yields the protein CASSPVRAGSPGELFF.

This clonotype was counted a few times. The chain carries TRBV5-1 and TRBJ2-1; D might be TRBD2 (6 bases). The V end was cut by 2 bases, the J end by 5 bases, with 14 bases between. The CDR3 extends over 15 amino acids. Germline V CDR1 and CDR2: SGHRS, YFSETQ. CDR3: CASSLRRGGNNEQFF. In nucleotides, the CDR3 is TGCGCCAGCAGCTTAAGGAGGGGAGGAAACAATGAGCAGTTCTTC.

This clonotype was found many times. CDR3 sequence: CASTTSGGAVEQFF. CDR3 bases: TGCGCCAGCACCACTAGCGGGGGGGCTGTTGAGCAGTTCTTC. The chain has TRBV10-2 and TRBJ2-1, with TRBD2 identical over 13 bases. The ends lost 7 bases at V and 9 bases at J; junction bases unmatched: 6. CDR1 and CDR2 (germline): WSHSY, SAAADI. The CDR3 length is 14 residues.

There are a few counts of this clonotype. The chain uses TRBV3-1 and TRBJ2-7; D uncertain. Deletions cut 1 base from V and 3 bases from J, with 10 bases between. In germline, CDR1 is LGHDT, CDR2 YNNKEL (reference sequence). The CDR3 spans 14 residues. The chain's CDR3 is CASSQAGESYEQYF. The DNA for the CDR3 is TGTGCCAGCAGCCAAGCTGGGGAAAGCTACGAGCAGTACTTC.

This clonotype has just a few counts. The chain recombines TRBV18 with TRBJ1-5, with a tentative D call TRBD1 (6 bases). CDR1 and CDR2 from the germline V gene are KGHSH and LQKENI. The V end lost 6 bases, the J end lost 6 bases, and 18 bases lay between the germline ends. The CDR3 spans 15 residues. DNA of the CDR3: TGTGCCAGCTCCCCAGCGGGGGGCCAGGGTCAGCCCCAGCATTTT. It translates to CASSPAGGQGQPQHF.

At least ten counts were recorded for this clonotype. The V and J genes are TRBV10-3 and TRBJ2-1; 7 nucleotides match TRBD1. This CDR3 has 14 amino acids. The germline CDR1 and CDR2 sequences are ENHRY and SYGVKD. The junction had 12 bases not matched to a gene; V was cut back by 7 bases and J by 9 bases. The CDR3 DNA reads as TGTGCCATCACTACAGGGGTTAAGCATAGTGAGCAGTTCTTC. The encoded protein is CAITTGVKHSEQFF.

The table lists this clonotype with many counts. The rearrangement uses TRBV7-2 and TRBJ2-2; 12 bases line up with TRBD2. Trimming removed 4 bases from V and 6 bases from J; junction bases left unmatched: 9. In germline, CDR1 is SGHTA, CDR2 FQGNSA. This CDR3 spans 17 amino acids. The chain's CDR3 is CASSSHVLAGGPGELFF. The CDR3 coding sequence is TGTGCCAGCAGCTCTCACGTTCTAGCGGGGGGGCCCGGGGAGCTGTTTTTT.

This clonotype was found many times. The chain recombines TRBV7-8 with TRBJ2-1; TRBD2 matches at 12 bases. CDR1 and CDR2 (germline): SGHVS, FQNEAQ. V trimming: 1 base; J trimming: 8 bases; junction bases outside the gene matches: 6. This CDR3 comprises 16 residues. The CDR3 DNA sequence: TGTGCCAGCAGCTTAGTTCTAGCGGGAGGGCCCTATGAGCAGTTCTTC. It codes for CASSLVLAGGPYEQFF.

This clonotype occurred many times. CDR3 protein: CASSPRDRGGNTIYF. The DNA of the CDR3 is TGTGCCAGCAGCCCTCGCGACAGGGGTGGAAACACCATATATTTT. This chain links TRBV3-1 with TRBJ1-3; 8 bases agree with TRBD1. The J segment lost 3 bases and the V segment lost 4 bases, leaving 5 bases of the junction unmatched. The CDR3 is 15 amino acids. CDR1 and CDR2 from the germline V gene are LGHDT and YNNKEL (reference sequence).